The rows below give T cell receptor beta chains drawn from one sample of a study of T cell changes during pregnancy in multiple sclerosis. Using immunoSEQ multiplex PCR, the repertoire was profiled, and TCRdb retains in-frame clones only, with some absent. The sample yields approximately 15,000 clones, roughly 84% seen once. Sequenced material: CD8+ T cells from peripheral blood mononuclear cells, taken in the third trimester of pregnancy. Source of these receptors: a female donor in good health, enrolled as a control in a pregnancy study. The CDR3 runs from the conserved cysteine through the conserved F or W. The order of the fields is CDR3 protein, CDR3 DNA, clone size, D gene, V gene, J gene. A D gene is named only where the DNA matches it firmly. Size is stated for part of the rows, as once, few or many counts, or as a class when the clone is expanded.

CDR3 protein: CASSTGSETGELFF; CDR3 DNA: TGTGCCAGCAGTACAGGGTCGGAGACCGGGGAGCTGTTTTTT; clone size: NA; D gene: NA; V gene: TRBV6-4; J gene: TRBJ2-2
CDR3 protein: CASSPGTYSNQPQHF; CDR3 DNA: TGTGCCAGCAGCCCTGGGACATATAGCAATCAGCCCCAGCATTTT; clone size: once; D gene: NA; V gene: TRBV7-9; J gene: TRBJ1-5
CDR3 protein: CASRGEGGYEQYF; CDR3 DNA: TGCGCCAGCCGGGGAGAGGGAGGCTACGAGCAGTACTTC; clone size: NA; D gene: NA; V gene: TRBV10-2; J gene: TRBJ2-7
CDR3 protein: CASSFDGDLSYEQYF; CDR3 DNA: TGTGCCAGCAGTTTCGACGGGGATCTTTCCTACGAGCAGTACTTC; clone size: NA; D gene: NA; V gene: TRBV27; J gene: TRBJ2-7
CDR3 protein: CASTHGDTYNEQFF; CDR3 DNA: TGTGCCAGCACCCATGGGGACACCTACAATGAGCAGTTCTTC; clone size: NA; D gene: NA; V gene: TRBV27; J gene: TRBJ2-1
CDR3 protein: CASSYSLGGMNTEAFF; CDR3 DNA: TGTGCCAGCAGTTACTCGTTGGGGGGTATGAACACTGAAGCTTTCTTT; clone size: NA; D gene: NA; V gene: TRBV6-5; J gene: TRBJ1-1
CDR3 protein: CASSVESLAVAYEQYF; CDR3 DNA: TGTGCCAGCAGCGTAGAGTCCCTAGCGGTGGCCTACGAGCAGTACTTC; clone size: NA; D gene: TRBD2; V gene: TRBV9; J gene: TRBJ2-7
CDR3 protein: CAIPGPQGANYGYTF; CDR3 DNA: TGTGCCATCCCGGGACCCCAGGGGGCTAACTATGGCTACACCTTC; clone size: NA; D gene: TRBD1; V gene: TRBV10-3; J gene: TRBJ1-2
CDR3 protein: CASRPPGLGGETQYF; CDR3 DNA: TGCGCCAGCAGGCCTCCGGGACTAGGGGGAGAGACCCAGTACTTC; clone size: NA; D gene: TRBD2; V gene: TRBV5-1; J gene: TRBJ2-5
CDR3 protein: CASSDRSGQPGNQPQHF; CDR3 DNA: TGTGCCAGCAGTGACAGGTCGGGACAACCGGGCAATCAGCCCCAGCATTTT; clone size: NA; D gene: NA; V gene: TRBV6-1; J gene: TRBJ1-5
CDR3 protein: CASSGSLLAEIVTYEQYF; CDR3 DNA: TGTGCCAGCAGTGGGAGTTTACTAGCGGAGATCGTCACCTACGAGCAGTACTTC; clone size: NA; D gene: TRBD2; V gene: TRBV6-1; J gene: TRBJ2-7
CDR3 protein: CASSPGLADYNEQFF; CDR3 DNA: TGTGCCAGCAGCCCCGGACTAGCGGACTACAATGAGCAGTTCTTC; clone size: few; D gene: TRBD2; V gene: TRBV7-2; J gene: TRBJ2-1
CDR3 protein: CASSPFGQGTPWEQYF; CDR3 DNA: TGTGCCAGCAGCCCATTTGGACAGGGGACTCCCTGGGAGCAGTACTTC; clone size: NA; D gene: TRBD1; V gene: TRBV13; J gene: TRBJ2-7
CDR3 protein: CASSARDTQYF; CDR3 DNA: TGTGCCAGCAGCGCCAGGGATACGCAGTATTTT; clone size: NA; D gene: NA; V gene: TRBV25-1; J gene: TRBJ2-3
CDR3 protein: CASSQPGLAVAQETQYF; CDR3 DNA: TGCGCCAGCAGCCAACCGGGACTAGCGGTAGCCCAAGAGACCCAGTACTTC; clone size: NA; D gene: TRBD2; V gene: TRBV4-1; J gene: TRBJ2-5
CDR3 protein: CASSSGTSGGSSYNEQFF; CDR3 DNA: TGTGCCAGCAGCTCGGGGACTAGCGGGGGCAGCTCCTACAATGAGCAGTTCTTC; clone size: NA; D gene: TRBD2; V gene: TRBV7-9; J gene: TRBJ2-1
CDR3 protein: CASSGRQYSYEQYF; CDR3 DNA: TGTGCCAGCAGCGGGAGACAGTACTCGTACGAGCAGTACTTC; clone size: NA; D gene: NA; V gene: TRBV9; J gene: TRBJ2-7
CDR3 protein: CASRGLTRGTEAFF; CDR3 DNA: TGTGCCTCGAGGGGGCTGACCAGGGGCACTGAAGCTTTCTTT; clone size: few; D gene: TRBD1; V gene: TRBV14; J gene: TRBJ1-1
CDR3 protein: CASPFGADYGYTF; CDR3 DNA: TGTGCCAGTCCTTTTGGGGCGGACTATGGCTACACCTTC; clone size: NA; D gene: NA; V gene: TRBV19; J gene: TRBJ1-2
CDR3 protein: CASSLRTRGYGYTF; CDR3 DNA: TGTGCCAGCAGTCTACGGACACGAGGCTATGGCTACACCTTC; clone size: NA; D gene: NA; V gene: TRBV27; J gene: TRBJ1-2
CDR3 protein: CASSRTGNSYEQYF; CDR3 DNA: TGTGCCAGCAGCAGGACAGGGAACTCCTACGAGCAGTACTTC; clone size: NA; D gene: TRBD1; V gene: TRBV5-5; J gene: TRBJ2-7
CDR3 protein: CASTHRTGGVEKWYGYTF; CDR3 DNA: TGTGCCAGCACCCATCGGACAGGGGGAGTAGAAAAGTGGTATGGCTACACCTTC; clone size: few; D gene: TRBD1; V gene: TRBV27; J gene: TRBJ1-2
CDR3 protein: CASSQDRQVSNQPQHF; CDR3 DNA: TGCGCCAGCAGCCAAGATCGACAGGTTAGCAATCAGCCCCAGCATTTT; clone size: NA; D gene: NA; V gene: TRBV4-3; J gene: TRBJ1-5
CDR3 protein: CASSIQGSYEQYF; CDR3 DNA: TGTGCCAGCAGCATACAGGGCAGCTACGAGCAGTACTTC; clone size: NA; D gene: NA; V gene: TRBV7-9; J gene: TRBJ2-7
CDR3 protein: CASSPASGLREQYF; CDR3 DNA: TGTGCCAGCAGCCCCGCCTCAGGGCTTCGCGAGCAGTACTTC; clone size: NA; D gene: NA; V gene: TRBV13; J gene: TRBJ2-7
CDR3 protein: CASSLGVLGAKNTEAFF; CDR3 DNA: TGTGCCAGCAGCTTAGGAGTATTGGGGGCGAAGAACACTGAAGCTTTCTTT; clone size: NA; D gene: NA; V gene: TRBV7-8; J gene: TRBJ1-1
CDR3 protein: CASSFVAESGYTF; CDR3 DNA: TGTGCCAGCAGTTTTGTGGCAGAATCTGGCTACACCTTC; clone size: NA; D gene: NA; V gene: TRBV6-5; J gene: TRBJ1-2
CDR3 protein: CASSPPGQGANEQYF; CDR3 DNA: TGCGCCAGCAGTCCCCCGGGACAGGGCGCCAACGAGCAGTACTTC; clone size: NA; D gene: TRBD1; V gene: TRBV10-1; J gene: TRBJ2-7
CDR3 protein: CASSLGRGYEQYF; CDR3 DNA: TGTGCCAGCAGCTTAGGAAGGGGCTACGAGCAGTACTTC; clone size: NA; D gene: NA; V gene: TRBV11-3; J gene: TRBJ2-7
CDR3 protein: CASSFMEYGYTF; CDR3 DNA: TGTGCCAGCAGCTTTATGGAGTATGGCTACACCTTC; clone size: NA; D gene: NA; V gene: TRBV5-6; J gene: TRBJ1-2
CDR3 protein: CASSQDLGDFYEQYF; CDR3 DNA: TGTGCCAGCAGCCAAGATTTAGGGGACTTCTACGAGCAGTACTTC; clone size: large; D gene: NA; V gene: TRBV4-2; J gene: TRBJ2-7
CDR3 protein: CASSLEGNTEAFF; CDR3 DNA: TGCGCCAGCAGCCTGGAGGGGAACACTGAAGCTTTCTTT; clone size: NA; D gene: NA; V gene: TRBV4-3; J gene: TRBJ1-1
CDR3 protein: CASSVGTGEEKLFF; CDR3 DNA: TGTGCCAGCAGCGTAGGGACAGGCGAAGAAAAACTGTTTTTT; clone size: NA; D gene: TRBD1; V gene: TRBV9; J gene: TRBJ1-4
CDR3 protein: CASSFQGAGPQHF; CDR3 DNA: TGTGCCAGCAGTTTTCAGGGGGCTGGGCCCCAGCATTTT; clone size: once; D gene: TRBD1; V gene: TRBV27; J gene: TRBJ1-5
CDR3 protein: CASSQEGEGWRGLGYTF; CDR3 DNA: TGTGCCAGCAGCCAAGAGGGGGAGGGGTGGCGCGGCCTGGGCTACACCTTC; clone size: NA; D gene: NA; V gene: TRBV4-2; J gene: TRBJ1-2
CDR3 protein: CASSKDREDEQFF; CDR3 DNA: TGTGCCAGCAGTAAGGACAGGGAGGATGAGCAGTTCTTC; clone size: NA; D gene: TRBD1; V gene: TRBV6-5; J gene: TRBJ2-1
CDR3 protein: CASSDSGQGSYNEQFF; CDR3 DNA: TGTGCCAGCAGTGACTCCGGACAGGGATCCTACAATGAGCAGTTCTTC; clone size: NA; D gene: TRBD1; V gene: TRBV6-4; J gene: TRBJ2-1
CDR3 protein: CASTQGERVTETQYF; CDR3 DNA: TGTGCCAGCACCCAGGGGGAGAGAGTGACGGAGACCCAGTACTTC; clone size: NA; D gene: TRBD1; V gene: TRBV6-1; J gene: TRBJ2-5
CDR3 protein: CAWRGQGIGEQYF; CDR3 DNA: TGTGCCTGGAGGGGACAGGGGATTGGGGAGCAGTACTTC; clone size: NA; D gene: TRBD1; V gene: TRBV30; J gene: TRBJ2-7
CDR3 protein: CASSEPTTSGNEQFF; CDR3 DNA: TGTGCCAGCAGTGAACCCACGACTAGCGGCAATGAGCAGTTCTTC; clone size: once; D gene: TRBD2; V gene: TRBV6-1; J gene: TRBJ2-1
CDR3 protein: CASSAPGQIGNTIYF; CDR3 DNA: TGTGCCAGCAGCGCCCCGGGACAGATTGGAAACACCATATATTTT; clone size: NA; D gene: TRBD1; V gene: TRBV9; J gene: TRBJ1-3
CDR3 protein: CAISERGGGPLHF; CDR3 DNA: TGTGCCATCAGTGAGCGGGGGGGTGGCCCCCTCCACTTT; clone size: NA; D gene: NA; V gene: TRBV10-3; J gene: TRBJ1-6
CDR3 protein: CASSSTRQPSYEQYF; CDR3 DNA: TGTGCCAGCAGCTCCACCCGACAGCCCTCCTACGAGCAGTACTTC; clone size: NA; D gene: NA; V gene: TRBV11-3; J gene: TRBJ2-7
CDR3 protein: CAAGSGGLRETQYF; CDR3 DNA: TGTGCCGCGGGCAGCGGGGGGCTAAGGGAGACCCAGTACTTC; clone size: NA; D gene: TRBD2; V gene: TRBV30; J gene: TRBJ2-5
CDR3 protein: CAISKAGGETNEKLFF; CDR3 DNA: TGTGCCATCAGTAAGGCAGGGGGCGAGACTAATGAAAAACTGTTTTTT; clone size: NA; D gene: TRBD1; V gene: TRBV10-3; J gene: TRBJ1-4
CDR3 protein: CASSEGGQETQYF; CDR3 DNA: TGTGCCAGCAGTGAAGGGGGGCAAGAGACCCAGTACTTC; clone size: NA; D gene: NA; V gene: TRBV25-1; J gene: TRBJ2-5
CDR3 protein: CASSPEPVSGGYNEQFF; CDR3 DNA: TGCGCCAGCAGCCCTGAGCCGGTTAGCGGGGGTTACAATGAGCAGTTCTTC; clone size: NA; D gene: TRBD2; V gene: TRBV4-3; J gene: TRBJ2-1
CDR3 protein: CASSAGLAGLNAEQFF; CDR3 DNA: TGTGCCAGTAGTGCCGGACTAGCGGGACTCAACGCTGAGCAGTTCTTC; clone size: large; D gene: TRBD2; V gene: TRBV19; J gene: TRBJ2-1
CDR3 protein: CASSFGNNRGQPQHF; CDR3 DNA: TGTGCCAGCAGCTTTGGGAATAACAGGGGTCAGCCCCAGCATTTT; clone size: NA; D gene: TRBD1; V gene: TRBV5-5; J gene: TRBJ1-5
CDR3 protein: CASSVVAGGSYNEQFF; CDR3 DNA: TGTGCCAGCAGCGTAGTAGCGGGGGGGTCCTACAATGAGCAGTTCTTC; clone size: NA; D gene: TRBD2; V gene: TRBV9; J gene: TRBJ2-1
CDR3 protein: CASSERTSGLYEQYF; CDR3 DNA: TGTGCCAGCAGTGAAAGGACTAGCGGATTATACGAGCAGTACTTC; clone size: NA; D gene: TRBD2; V gene: TRBV2; J gene: TRBJ2-7
CDR3 protein: CASSVREGSSYEQYF; CDR3 DNA: TGTGCCAGCAGCGTAAGGGAGGGGAGCTCCTACGAGCAGTACTTC; clone size: NA; D gene: TRBD2; V gene: TRBV9; J gene: TRBJ2-7
CDR3 protein: CASGLVTGGVYEQYF; CDR3 DNA: TGTGCTAGTGGTTTGGTAACAGGGGGAGTTTACGAGCAGTACTTC; clone size: NA; D gene: TRBD1; V gene: TRBV12-5; J gene: TRBJ2-7
CDR3 protein: CASSPTSGSVDEQFF; CDR3 DNA: TGTGCCAGCAGCCCGACTAGCGGGAGCGTCGATGAGCAGTTCTTC; clone size: medium-sized; D gene: TRBD2; V gene: TRBV6-4; J gene: TRBJ2-1
CDR3 protein: CAWGTGGWETQYF; CDR3 DNA: TGTGCCTGGGGGACAGGGGGCTGGGAGACCCAGTACTTC; clone size: NA; D gene: TRBD1; V gene: TRBV30; J gene: TRBJ2-5